This T cell receptor beta chain stems from a study of vaccination effects on CD4 cells after COVID-19. On the study more broadly: Each participant was administered two doses of either the BNT162b2 or the mRNA-1273 vaccine.

Data came from immunoSEQ multiplex PCR; TCRdb stores just in-frame clones and leaves some out. The table lists around 45,000 clones, around 77% of them singletons. This CDR3 comprises 12 residues. Per the germline V gene, CDR1 is LNHDA and CDR2 is SQIVND (reference sequence). The germline V and J ends were trimmed by 4 bases and 6 bases, with 7 bases remaining between them. Remarks on this clone: Its antigen is not identified.

Antigen-specific CD4+ T cells expanded by the ViraFEST assay with viral peptide pools were then sequenced. The authors isolated CD4+ T cells after approximately 9 days of culture. Prior SARS-CoV-2 infection was absent in the vaccine recipients, as shown by negative nucleocapsid antibodies. The V gene is TRBV19, the J gene TRBJ1-5; possibly TRBD1 for D (5 bases). This clonotype was obtained from a human donor who received a COVID-19 vaccine. The sequencing used CD4+ T cells from PBMCs cultured with SARS-CoV-2 spike peptides, collected before COVID-19 vaccination. DNA for the CDR3: TGTGCCAGTAGTACAGGGCCTCAGCCCCAGCATTTT. Its protein product is CASSTGPQPQHF. The entire variable domain, with the rest obtained from reference TRBV19 and TRBJ1-5, is as follows: DGGITQSPKYLFRKEGQNVTLSCEQNLNHDAMYWYRQDPGQGLRLIYYSQIVNDFQKGDIAEGYSVSREKKESFPLTVTSAQKNPTAFYLCASSTGPQPQHFGDGTRLSIL.